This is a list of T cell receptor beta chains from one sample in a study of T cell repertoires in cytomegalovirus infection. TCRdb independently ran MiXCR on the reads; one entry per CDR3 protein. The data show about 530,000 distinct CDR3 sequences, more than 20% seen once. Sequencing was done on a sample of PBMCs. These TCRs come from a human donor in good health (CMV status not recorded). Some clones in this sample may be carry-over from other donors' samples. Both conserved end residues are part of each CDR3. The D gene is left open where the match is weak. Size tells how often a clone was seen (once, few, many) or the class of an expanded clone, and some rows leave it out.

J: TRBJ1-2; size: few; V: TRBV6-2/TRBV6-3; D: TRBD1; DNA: TGTGCCAGCACCGGGACAGGGGGGAGTGGTTGGTATGGCTACACCTTC; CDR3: CASTGTGGSGWYGYTF
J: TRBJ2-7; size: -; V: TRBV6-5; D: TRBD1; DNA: TGTGCCAGCAGTTACTCGAGCACAGGGGGCGGGTACGAGCAGTACTTC; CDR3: CASSYSSTGGGYEQYF
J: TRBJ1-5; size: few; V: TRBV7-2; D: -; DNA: TGTGCCAGCAGCACTAACCGGGACTTTCAGCATTTT; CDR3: CASSTNRDFQHF
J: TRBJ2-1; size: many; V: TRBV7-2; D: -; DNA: TGTGCCAGCAGCAGACCAGGGTATGAGCAGTTCTTC; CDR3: CASSRPGYEQFF
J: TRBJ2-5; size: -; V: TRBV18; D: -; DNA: TGTGCCAGCTCACCACAAATTCAAGAGACCCAGTACTTC; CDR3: CASSPQIQETQYF
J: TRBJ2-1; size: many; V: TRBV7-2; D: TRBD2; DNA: TGTGCCAGCCGGCCGGGAGGGTCCTACAATGAGCAGTTCTTC; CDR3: CASRPGGSYNEQFF
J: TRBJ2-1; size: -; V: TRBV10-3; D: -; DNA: TGTGCCATCAGCGGGGAGGACAATGAGCAGTTCTTC; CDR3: CAISGEDNEQFF
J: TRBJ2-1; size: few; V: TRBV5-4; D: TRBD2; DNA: TGTGCCAGCAGCTTCCGACTAGCGGATTACAATGAGCAGTTCTTC; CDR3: CASSFRLADYNEQFF
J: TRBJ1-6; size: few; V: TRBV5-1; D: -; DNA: TGCGCCAGCAGCTTGGGATATCCGAATTCACCCCTCCACTTT; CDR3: CASSLGYPNSPLHF
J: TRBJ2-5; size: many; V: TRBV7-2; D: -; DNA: TGTGCCAGCAGCTCCCTCCGACGAGTGGAGACCCAGTACTTC; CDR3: CASSSLRRVETQYF
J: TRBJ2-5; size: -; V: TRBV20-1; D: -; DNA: TGCAGTGCTAGAGATATCCAAGAGACCCAGTACTTC; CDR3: CSARDIQETQYF
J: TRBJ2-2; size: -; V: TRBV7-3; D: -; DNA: TGTGCCAGCAGCTTAAAGTTTCCCGGGGAGCTGTTTTTT; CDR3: CASSLKFPGELFF
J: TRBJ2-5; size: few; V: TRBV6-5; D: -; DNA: TGTGCCAGCAGTCCATCAAGGGCCTTCAGGAAAGAGACCCAGTACTTC; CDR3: CASSPSRAFRKETQYF
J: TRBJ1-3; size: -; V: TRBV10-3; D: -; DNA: TGTGCCACCTCGACAGTCTCTGGAAACACCATATATTTT; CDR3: CATSTVSGNTIYF
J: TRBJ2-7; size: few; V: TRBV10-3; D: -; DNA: TGTGCCATCAGTGCTAACTACGAGCAGTACTTC; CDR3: CAISANYEQYF
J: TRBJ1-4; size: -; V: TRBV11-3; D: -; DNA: TGTGCCAGCAGCTTGCGGTTGGGTGAAAAACTGTTTTTT; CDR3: CASSLRLGEKLFF
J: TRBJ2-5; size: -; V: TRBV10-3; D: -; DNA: TGTGCCATCAGTGGAAGCGGGACAGAAGAGACCCAGTACTTC; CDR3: CAISGSGTEETQYF
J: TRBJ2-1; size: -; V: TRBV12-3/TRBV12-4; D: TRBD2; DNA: TGTGCCAGCAGTTTAGAAGTGGGCGGGAGGAGGAACAATGAGCAGTTCTTC; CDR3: CASSLEVGGRRNNEQFF
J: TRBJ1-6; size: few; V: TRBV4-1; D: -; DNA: TGCGCCAGCAGCCAAGATTACGGTGCGGGAAATTCACCCCTCCACTTT; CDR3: CASSQDYGAGNSPLHF
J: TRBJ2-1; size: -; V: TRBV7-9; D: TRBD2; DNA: TGTGCCAGGAGCTCACTAGCGGGAGGGCCGAATAAGCAGTTCTTC; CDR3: CARSSLAGGPNKQFF
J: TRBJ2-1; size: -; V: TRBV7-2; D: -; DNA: TGTGCCAGCAGCCGTAAGGACCCGACCTACAATGAGCAGTTCTTC; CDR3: CASSRKDPTYNEQFF
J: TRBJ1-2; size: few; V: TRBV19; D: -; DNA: TGTGCCAGTAGTATAGAGAGGGAAATTAACTATGGCTACACCTTC; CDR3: CASSIEREINYGYTF
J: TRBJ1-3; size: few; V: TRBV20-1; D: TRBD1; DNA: TGCAGTGCTAGAAAAGGGGGGACAGGGCGTTTGTCTGGAAACACCATATATTTT; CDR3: CSARKGGTGRLSGNTIYF
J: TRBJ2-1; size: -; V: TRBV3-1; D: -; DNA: TGTGCCAGCAGCATTATGACTAGAAAAGAGAATGAGCAGTTCTTC; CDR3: CASSIMTRKENEQFF
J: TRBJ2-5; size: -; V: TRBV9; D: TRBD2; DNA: TGTGCCAGCAGCGTAGGACTAGCGGGAGTCTCGTTGCAAGAGACCCAGTACTTC; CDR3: CASSVGLAGVSLQETQYF
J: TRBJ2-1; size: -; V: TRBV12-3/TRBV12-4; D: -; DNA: TGTGCCAGCAGTCTCATGGGTAGCGGAAATGAGCAGTTCTTC; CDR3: CASSLMGSGNEQFF
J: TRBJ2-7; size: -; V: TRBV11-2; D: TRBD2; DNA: TGTGCCAGCAGCCCCCAGGTGACTAGCGGAACCGCATACTTC; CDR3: CASSPQVTSGTAYF
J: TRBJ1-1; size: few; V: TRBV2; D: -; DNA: TGTGCCAGCAGGGAGACAGGTGAAGCTTTCTTT; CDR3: CASRETGEAFF
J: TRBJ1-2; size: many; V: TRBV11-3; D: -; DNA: TGTGCCAGCAGCGTCGGACAGTTAAATAACTATGGCTACACCTTC; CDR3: CASSVGQLNNYGYTF
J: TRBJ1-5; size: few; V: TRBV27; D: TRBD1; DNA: TGTGCCAGCAGTAAGGACAGGGGTCAGCCCCAGCATTTT; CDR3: CASSKDRGQPQHF
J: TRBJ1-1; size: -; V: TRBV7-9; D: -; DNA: TGTGCCAGCAGCCCACTCGGGGAGGCCGCTGAAGCTTTCTTT; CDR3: CASSPLGEAAEAFF
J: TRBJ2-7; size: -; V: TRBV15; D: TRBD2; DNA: TGTGCCACCAGCAGAGCAACTAGCGGGGTTCGTCTCGAGCAGTACTTC; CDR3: CATSRATSGVRLEQYF
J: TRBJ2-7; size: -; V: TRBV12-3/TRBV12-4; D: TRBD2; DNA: TGTGCCAGCAGTCCCTCTAGCGGCTCCTACGAGCAGTACTTC; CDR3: CASSPSSGSYEQYF
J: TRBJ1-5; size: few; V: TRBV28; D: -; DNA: TGTGCCAGCAGAGGGACTGCCAATCAGCCCCAGCATTTT; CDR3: CASRGTANQPQHF